This T cell receptor (beta chain) was documented in a study of OX40 agonist ivuxolimab in advanced cancers. Sequencing was performed with immunoSEQ multiplex PCR; in TCRdb, only in-frame clones are kept and a portion is missing. The sample lists about 19,000 clones, 77% occurring once. A word on this clone: Its matching antigen is unknown.

Study-wide results and caveats: Expanded clones belonging to CD8+ T cells outnumbered, on average, those of CD4+. In the expanded peripheral T cells, antigen specificity was never determined.

This CDR3 comprises 15 residues. The germline gives CDR1 SGHAT, CDR2 FQNNGV. Trimming shortened V by 2 bases and J by 6 bases, and 14 bases separated the two germline ends. The TCR comes from an adult with an advanced solid tumor such as melanoma, head and neck, liver or kidney cancer. This chain uses TRBV11-2 with TRBJ2-1; the D gene is possibly TRBD1 (5 bases). Sequencing used CD4+ or CD8+ T cells sorted from blood, obtained in a trial of the OX40 agonist ivuxolimab. The CDR3 loop reads CASSLRQGPSNEQFF. CDR3 coding DNA: TGTGCCAGCAGCTTAAGGCAGGGTCCCTCCAATGAGCAGTTCTTC.